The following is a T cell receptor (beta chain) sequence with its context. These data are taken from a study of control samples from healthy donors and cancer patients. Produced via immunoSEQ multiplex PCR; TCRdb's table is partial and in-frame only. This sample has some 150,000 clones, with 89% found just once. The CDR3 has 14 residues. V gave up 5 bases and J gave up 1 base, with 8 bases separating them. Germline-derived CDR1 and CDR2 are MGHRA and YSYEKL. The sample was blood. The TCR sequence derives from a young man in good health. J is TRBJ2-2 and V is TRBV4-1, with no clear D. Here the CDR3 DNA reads TGCGCCAGCAGCATACAGCTGAACACCGGGGAGCTGTTTTTT. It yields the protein CASSIQLNTGELFF.